This T cell receptor (beta chain) was recorded in a study of STAT5B mutations in CD4+ large granular lymphocyte leukemia. As for the study in general: Cryopreserved patient cells were CD8-depleted, then anti-CD4 bead selected. Broader study findings: Patient CD4-sorted repertoires stayed more clonal than healthy ones after leukemic-clone removal.

CDR3 length equals 14 residues. Trimming removed 2 bases at V and 7 bases at J, with 12 bases between. The germline CDR1 and CDR2 sequences are SEHNR and FQNEAQ (reference sequence). This clone has more than one count but fewer than ten. Its antigen is unidentified. Bead-separated CD4+, CD4+CD8+, CD57+ or CD56+ fractions, or PBMC, were used. Original processing methods: The detection floor for productive clonotype frequency was 2.59 x 10-5. The method was immunoSEQ multiplex PCR; TCRdb's version includes in-frame clones alone and lacks a portion of them. That table furnishes V, J and clone size, whereas the DNA furnished D and trimming. The repertoire holds thousands of clones, with about 76% as singletons.

Sample: PBMCs. This TCR came from a woman in her 70s with CD4+ T-cell large granular lymphocyte leukemia. The V and J genes are TRBV7-9 and TRBJ2-1; D possibly corresponds to TRBD1 (6 bases). Written as DNA, the CDR3 is TGTGCCAGCAGCTTAAGGGGGTGGACGAATGAGCAGTTCTTC. This sequence encodes CASSLRGWTNEQFF.